These 24 T cell receptor beta chains share one sample of origin, sequenced in a study of control samples from healthy donors and cancer patients. Generated by immunoSEQ multiplex PCR, the TCRdb table keeps only in-frame clones and is missing some. The top ten clones hold 2% to 2.5% of a sample with some 64,000 clones, more than 70% of them seen once. The source material was PBMCs. These receptors were obtained from a woman aged 45-65 years with head and neck cancer.

The chain uses TRBV5-4 and TRBJ2-5, with D unresolved. Per the germline V gene, CDR1 is SGHNT and CDR2 is YYREEE (reference sequence). V shed 3 bases and J shed 3 bases, with 6 bases lying between them. The length of the CDR3 is 12 residues. The CDR3 DNA follows: TGTGCCAGCAGCTATACCAAAGAGACCCAGTACTTC. Translated, it gives CASSYTKETQYF.

The chain is built from TRBV9 and TRBJ1-3; D may be TRBD1 (6 bases). CDR3 length equals 15 residues. Germline CDR1 reads SGDLS; CDR2 reads YYNGEE. Trimming shortened V by 4 bases and J by 0 bases, and 11 bases separated the two germline ends. The CDR3 DNA is TGTGCCAGCAGCCCCTGGGACACCTCTGGAAACACCATATATTTT. Its translation: CASSPWDTSGNTIYF.

J is TRBJ2-3 and V is TRBV5-6; D may be TRBD2 (5 bases). CDR3 size: 15 residues. V was trimmed by 4 bases and J by 6 bases, leaving 18 bases between them. The germline V gene encodes CDR1 SGHDT and CDR2 YYEEEE. Written as DNA, the CDR3 is TGTGCCAGCAGCCCCTTCCAGACCTCGGGGGATACGCAGTATTTT. It codes for CASSPFQTSGDTQYF.

The chain links TRBV6-5 to TRBJ2-5; D is unresolved. Germline V gene sequence: CDR1 MNHEY, CDR2 SVGAGI. The CDR3 has 13 amino acids. V lost 0 bases to trimming and J lost 7 bases, with 9 bases between them. The CDR3 coding sequence is TGTGCCAGCAGTTACTCCGATGTTGGGACCCAGTACTTC. Translating gives CASSYSDVGTQYF.

This chain uses TRBV15 with TRBJ2-5; D gene uncertain. CDR1 and CDR2 from the germline V gene are LNHNV and YYDKDF (reference sequence). Trimming stripped 0 bases from V and 3 bases from J, with 14 bases between. This CDR3 comprises 16 residues. CDR3 DNA sequence: TGTGCCACCAGCAGAGACGCGCTATGGGGTAAAGAGACCCAGTACTTC. Protein sequence: CATSRDALWGKETQYF. Supplemented by reference TRBV15 and TRBJ2-5, the full variable domain reads DAMVIQNPRYQVTQFGKPVTLSCSQTLNHNVMYWYQQKSSQAPKLLFHYYDKDFNNEADTPDNFQSRRPNTSFCFLDIRSPGLGDTAMYLCATSRDALWGKETQYFGPGTRLLVL.

The chain is built from TRBV12-3 or TRBV12-4 and TRBJ2-7, with 7 bases aligning to TRBD2. Unmatched junction bases numbered 4, after V lost 8 bases and J lost 0 bases. The CDR3 runs to 13 residues. CDR3 sequence (DNA): TGTGCCAGCGGTCCTAGCGGCTCCTACGAGCAGTACTTC. Translating gives CASGPSGSYEQYF.

This rearrangement joins TRBV7-6 to TRBJ2-1; 7 bases fit TRBD1. This CDR3 comprises 15 residues. The V gene end was trimmed by 5 bases and the J gene end by 1 base; junction bases not matched to a gene: 5. Germline values: CDR1 SGHVS, CDR2 FNYEAQ. The CDR3: CASSPRTGSYNEQFF. The CDR3 coding sequence is TGTGCCAGCAGCCCCCGGACAGGTTCCTACAATGAGCAGTTCTTC.

The chain combines TRBV11-3 with TRBJ1-1, with D possibly matching TRBD1 (5 bases). V was trimmed by 2 bases and J by 9 bases, leaving 13 bases between them. Germline V lookup: CDR1 SGHNT, CDR2 YENEEA. This CDR3 region has 13 residues. CDR3 sequence reads: CASSLSRDQKAFF. The CDR3 region has the DNA TGTGCCAGCAGCTTAAGCCGGGACCAAAAAGCTTTCTTT.

The V call is TRBV9, the J call TRBJ1-3; 10 nucleotides line up with TRBD1. The V gene end was trimmed by 3 bases and the J gene end by 6 bases; junction bases not matched to a gene: 3. In germline, CDR1 is SGDLS, CDR2 YYNGEE. The CDR3 has 14 residues. CDR3 nucleotide sequence: TGTGCCAGCAGCGGCGGACAGGGGGAAAACACCATATATTTT. Residues: CASSGGQGENTIYF.

The chain joins TRBV7-2 to TRBJ1-4; TRBD1 agrees at 12 bases. The germline CDR1 and CDR2 sequences are SGHTA and FQGNSA. Germline trimming cut 5 bases from V and 8 bases from J; bases unmatched to any gene: 12. CDR3 length: 17 residues. CDR3 loop: CASSRGTGGDAREKLFF. Here the CDR3 DNA reads TGTGCCAGCAGCAGAGGGACAGGGGGCGACGCGAGAGAAAAACTGTTTTTT.

There are a few counts of this clone. J is TRBJ2-7 and V is TRBV2; D is unresolved. The germline CDR1 and CDR2 sequences are SNHLY and FYNNEI. Trimming stripped 4 bases from V and 1 base from J, with 14 bases between. The CDR3 is 15 amino acids. The CDR3 coding sequence is TGTGCCAGCAGTGCGCAGCCCGGAAGGTCCTACGAGCAGTACTTC. It yields the protein CASSAQPGRSYEQYF.

This clone came up a few times. The CDR3 region has the DNA TGTGCCAGCAGCTCCGGGGGGAACTATGGCTACACCTTC. Residues: CASSSGGNYGYTF. The J gene is TRBJ1-2, the V gene TRBV5-4; maybe TRBD1 (5 bases). Germline values: CDR1 SGHNT, CDR2 YYREEE (reference sequence). Trimming left V 3 bases short and J 2 bases short, with 8 bases between. This CDR3 contains 13 residues.

The genes are TRBV30 and TRBJ1-1; no reliable D call. CDR3 size: 13 residues. Germline V gives CDR1 GTSNPN, CDR2 SVGIG (reference sequence). Trimming removed 1 base from V and 10 bases from J, with 16 bases in between. This CDR3 is CAWSGFFDGGAFF. CDR3 DNA: TGTGCCTGGAGTGGATTTTTTGACGGTGGAGCTTTCTTT.

This rearrangement joins TRBV5-1 to TRBJ1-5; 7 bases align to TRBD1. Trimming removed 1 base from V and 4 bases from J; junction bases left unmatched: 2. This CDR3 contains 14 residues. Germline V gene sequence: CDR1 SGHRS, CDR2 YFSETQ. DNA of the CDR3: TGCGCCAGCAGCTTGACAGGGGAGAATCAGCCCCAGCATTTT. It yields the protein CASSLTGENQPQHF.

This chain joins TRBV6-2 or TRBV6-3 and TRBJ2-1; D perhaps matches TRBD1 (5 bases). CDR1 is MNHEY and CDR2 is SVGEGT in the germline V gene. Deletions cut 5 bases from V and 0 bases from J, with 11 bases between. The length of the CDR3 is 15 residues. CDR3 DNA sequence: TGTGCCAGCAGTCGTCAGGGAAGCTCCTACAATGAGCAGTTCTTC. It yields the protein CASSRQGSSYNEQFF.

The chain recombines TRBV7-3 with TRBJ2-7; no reliable D call. The CDR3 extends over 15 amino acids. The germline gives CDR1 SGHTA, CDR2 FQGTGA. V dropped 2 bases and J dropped 2 bases, with 13 bases sitting between them. For the CDR3, the DNA is TGTGCCAGCAGCTTAGAGCTGGCCCCGACCTACGAGCAGTACTTC. It codes for CASSLELAPTYEQYF.

The chain links TRBV7-2 to TRBJ2-2, with D perhaps matching TRBD2 (6 bases). The CDR3 length is 13 residues. CDR1 and CDR2 (germline): SGHTA, FQGNSA. V was pared by 3 bases and J by 5 bases, with 7 bases between. CDR3 sequence reads: CASSLTSTGELFF. The DNA for the CDR3 is TGTGCCAGCAGCTTGACTAGTACCGGGGAGCTGTTTTTT.

This clone was seen more than once but under ten times. The chain combines TRBV3-1 (or the pseudogene TRBV3-2) with TRBJ2-5, with 10 bases lining up with TRBD2. The trim removed 1 base at V and 2 bases at J, leaving 1 base unmatched. CDR1 and CDR2 (germline): LGHDT, YNNKEL (reference sequence). The CDR3 is made up of 15 amino acids. CDR3 sequence (DNA): TGTGCCAGCAGCCAAGGTAGCGGGGGGCAAGAGACCCAGTACTTC. Its translation: CASSQGSGGQETQYF.

Comment on this clone: Compared with germline, one end of the junction differs, possibly owing to a read error. The chain joins TRBV12-3 or TRBV12-4 to TRBJ1-1; D call uncertain. This CDR3 region has 12 residues. CDR3 coding DNA: TGTGCCAGCAGTTTATCTGACTTCGAGACGACCTTT. Its protein product is CASSLSDFETTF.

The chain has TRBV29-1 and TRBJ2-3, with D uncertain. The V and J ends lost 3 bases and 7 bases respectively, with 8 bases between them. This CDR3 region has 11 residues. Germline V CDR1 and CDR2: SQVTM, ANQGSEA. The CDR3 DNA sequence: TGCAGCGTTGAGATCGCAAATACGCAGTATTTT. It encodes CSVEIANTQYF.

The gene calls are TRBV30 and TRBJ2-2; D gene ambiguous. V was trimmed by 3 bases and J by 4 bases, leaving 15 bases between them. The CDR3 is 15 amino acids. The germline CDR1 and CDR2 sequences are GTSNPN and SVGIG (reference sequence). The CDR3 loop reads CAWSDPGLGTGELFF. The DNA for the CDR3 is TGTGCCTGGAGCGACCCCGGGTTAGGCACCGGGGAGCTGTTTTTT.

V is TRBV7-3 and J is TRBJ2-5, with TRBD2 as a possible D gene (6 bases). Germline V gene data show CDR1 as SGHTA and CDR2 as FQGTGA. The CDR3 sequence is 15 residues long. V lost 5 bases, J lost 9 bases, and 22 bases lay in between. In nucleotides, the CDR3 is TGTGCCAGCAGCGCTCAACTAAGCGGGCGCGAGGCCCAGTACTTC. Translating gives CASSAQLSGREAQYF.

This sequence joins TRBV7-9 and TRBJ1-2; 7 bases are a match to TRBD1. Trimming cost V 5 bases and J 4 bases; bases outside gene matches: 4. The CDR3 totals 13 residues. Looked up from germline, CDR1 is SEHNR and CDR2 is FQNEAQ (reference sequence). The CDR3 is CASSDWTGYGYTF. Here the CDR3 DNA reads TGTGCCAGCAGCGATTGGACAGGCTATGGCTACACCTTC.

The rearrangement links TRBV3-1 (or the pseudogene TRBV3-2) to TRBJ2-1, with TRBD1 matching over 8 bases. V shed 5 bases and J 1 base; nucleotides not matched to a gene: 4. The CDR3 covers 15 residues. Germline-derived CDR1 and CDR2 are LGHDT and YNNKEL (reference sequence). CDR3 sequence (DNA): TGTGCCAGCAGCAACCGACAGGGGTCCTACAATGAGCAGTTCTTC. Protein: CASSNRQGSYNEQFF.